This TCR beta chain derives from a study of CD8 T cells in ankylosing spondylitis. Findings and caveats of the study: As for the disease-linked clones, they showed a CD8+ phenotype and occurred at relatively low frequencies in peripheral blood. Disease-associated clones were reportedly significantly overrepresented in matched ankylosing spondylitis synovial fluid. A TCR beta motif made of about 8 highly homologous variants seemed typical of ankylosing spondylitis blood. Prior literature has documented some motif variants in synovial fluid and blood from reactive arthritis.

Notes on this clonotype: The antigen is not known.

Each CDR3 protein gets one entry after TCRdb re-called the 5' RACE reads with MiXCR. The sample carries some 840,000 distinct CDR3 sequences, over 9.5% recorded once. Sample: blood, either unsorted or a sorted T cell fraction (not recorded which). The source of this sequence is a male donor with ankylosing spondylitis.

The CDR3 protein is CASSQGGGILGTDTQYF. CDR3 DNA sequence: TGCGCCAGCAGCCAAGGGGGAGGAATCCTCGGAACAGATACGCAGTATTTT. The V gene is TRBV4-3, the J gene TRBJ2-3; maybe TRBD2 (6 bases). This CDR3 has 17 amino acids. Germline lookup yields CDR1 LGHNA and CDR2 YSLEER. Trimming removed 1 base from V and 3 bases from J, with 17 bases in between.